This T cell receptor beta chain was observed in a study of blood T cell repertoires in COVID-19. Authors' processing steps: Cell counts per sample came from amplifying reference gene primers. Clones were sequenced by immunoSEQ multiplex PCR, and TCRdb holds only the in-frame ones, with some missing. D and trimming were read from the DNA, whereas the V and J calls and clone size are those reported in that table. The sample yields more than 110,000 clones, about 80% seen once. CDR3 size: 13 residues. The V end lost 9 bases, the J end lost 3 bases, and 12 bases lay between the germline ends. Germline V gene lookup returns CDR1 KGHDR and CDR2 SFDVKD.

What was sequenced was peripheral blood. This sequence joins TRBV24-1 and TRBJ2-3; no reliable D call. The receptor was derived from a human donor in a cohort sampled during active COVID-19. The CDR3 region is CATAPGGTDTQYF. CDR3 bases: TGTGCCACCGCGCCGGGTGGGACAGATACGCAGTATTTT.